The source of this TCR beta chain is a study of response to subunit inactivated influenza vaccine. Germline V gives CDR1 SGHTA, CDR2 FQGNSA. CDR3 length: 13 amino acids. The germline V and J ends were trimmed by 1 base and 9 bases, with 13 bases remaining between them. Study-level findings and limits: Authors proposed each seasonal influenza vaccination draws in few new T cells.

Notes on this clonotype: Its antigen is undetermined.

MiXCR, applied by TCRdb to the RT-PCR reads, yields one record per CDR3 protein. The sample lists hundreds of thousands of distinct CDR3 sequences, around 13% occurring once. The receptor was isolated from a man aged 45-60 years who received an inactivated influenza vaccine. The chain has TRBV7-2 and TRBJ2-7; either TRBD1 or TRBD2 may supply D (5 bases each). Sequencing was performed on PBMCs from blood, taken less than 15 days before vaccination. The CDR3 DNA reads as TGTGCCAGCAGCTTAGGGGGGTTCGCCGGGCAGTACTTC. Amino acids: CASSLGGFAGQYF.